This passage covers 22 T cell receptor beta chains from one sample sequenced in a study of blood T cell repertoires in COVID-19. Sequencing was performed with immunoSEQ multiplex PCR; in TCRdb, only in-frame clones are kept and a portion is missing. The profile covers approximately 300,000 clones, with about nine tenths appearing a single time and about 11% taken by the ten largest. The sample comprised peripheral blood. These TCRs come from a woman under 40 with COVID-19, enrolled during active disease.

The gene calls are TRBV2 and TRBJ1-6; TRBD1 matches at 9 bases. Germline V gene data show CDR1 as SNHLY and CDR2 as FYNNEI. The CDR3 runs 15 residues. V trimming: 4 bases; J trimming: 10 bases; junction bases outside the gene matches: 8. CDR3 DNA: TGTGCCAGCAGTGGGTGGACAGGGGAAGACTCACCCCTCCACTTT. Translation gives CASSGWTGEDSPLHF. Variable domain in full (rest from reference TRBV2 and TRBJ1-6): EPEVTQTPSHQVTQMGQEVILRCVPISNHLYFYWYRQILGQKVEFLVSFYNNEISEKSEIFDDQFSVERPDGSNFTLKIRSTKLEDSAMYFCASSGWTGEDSPLHFGNGTRLTVT.

The rearrangement joins TRBV6-5 to TRBJ1-5, with D perhaps TRBD1 (6 bases). Germline-derived CDR1 and CDR2 are MNHEY and SVGAGI. The CDR3 loop spans 14 amino acids. V was shortened by 5 bases and J by 3 bases, with 11 bases between the two germline ends. CDR3 bases: TGTGCCAGCAGTCAGACAGGTTCCAATCAGCCCCAGCATTTT. This sequence encodes CASSQTGSNQPQHF.

V gene TRBV7-9 combines with J gene TRBJ1-2; 8 nucleotides match TRBD1. Germline CDR1 and CDR2: SEHNR and FQNEAQ (reference sequence). This CDR3 is 15 amino acids long. V lost 0 bases and J lost 6; bases outside the gene matches: 6. The CDR3 DNA reads TGTGCCAGCAGCTTAGCGCTAACGGACAGGGATGGCTACACCTTC. Protein product: CASSLALTDRDGYTF.

This chain links TRBV5-1 with TRBJ1-1; TRBD1 aligns across 8 bases. The CDR3 is 13 residues long. J lost 9 bases, V lost 0 bases, and 4 bases had no gene match. Looked up from germline, CDR1 is SGHRS and CDR2 is YFSETQ. The CDR3 spells CASSLAGDRKAFF. Here the CDR3 DNA reads TGCGCCAGCAGCTTGGCAGGGGACAGGAAAGCTTTCTTT.

The chain recombines TRBV6-2 or TRBV6-3 with TRBJ2-7, with TRBD2 as a possible D gene (5 bases). Per germline, CDR1 MNHEY and CDR2 SVGEGT. The V end lost 4 bases, the J end lost 6 bases, and 10 bases lay between the germline ends. The CDR3 covers 12 residues. CDR3 region: CASSSPAGEQYF. For the CDR3, the DNA is TGTGCCAGCAGTTCCCCGGCGGGCGAGCAGTACTTC.

The gene calls are TRBV5-6 and TRBJ2-4, with D possibly being TRBD1 (5 bases). This CDR3 has 15 amino acids. V lost 4 bases to trimming and J lost 5 bases, with 16 bases between them. The germline CDR1 and CDR2 sequences are SGHDT and YYEEEE. The CDR3 is CASSLMIGVQNIQYF. CDR3 nucleotide sequence: TGTGCCAGCAGCCTCATGATAGGGGTACAAAACATTCAGTACTTC.

The chain uses TRBV10-1 and TRBJ1-5; the D gene is possibly TRBD1 (5 bases). Trimming removed 10 bases from V and 1 base from J, with 17 bases in between. Germline V gives CDR1 WNHNN, CDR2 SYGVQD (reference sequence). CDR3 size: 15 residues. The CDR3 protein is CATGDSQGSNQPQHF. The CDR3 DNA follows: TGCGCCACGGGAGACTCCCAGGGCAGCAATCAGCCCCAGCATTTT.

The chain employs TRBV7-2 and TRBJ2-1; 9 nucleotides agree with TRBD2. Trimming cost V 2 bases and J 7 bases; bases outside gene matches: 6. Germline CDR1 is SGHTA and CDR2 is FQGNSA. CDR3 size: 15 residues. The CDR3 coding sequence is TGTGCCAGCAGCTTAAAAGCGGGAGGAGGAAATGAGCAGTTCTTC. Translation gives CASSLKAGGGNEQFF.

The chain combines TRBV5-1 with TRBJ1-6; 9 nucleotides match TRBD1. CDR3 length: 16 amino acids. V shed 4 bases and J 5 bases; nucleotides not matched to a gene: 7. CDR1 and CDR2 from the germline V gene are SGHRS and YFSETQ. The CDR3 DNA reads TGCGCCAGCAGCCCCGGGACAGGGAGCCATAATTCACCCCTCCACTTT. It codes for CASSPGTGSHNSPLHF.

The chain couples TRBV6-5 to TRBJ2-2; 7 bases agree with TRBD1. Germline loops: CDR1 MNHEY, CDR2 SVGAGI. V lost 11 bases, J lost 0 bases, and 3 bases stayed unmatched. The CDR3 covers 13 residues. The CDR3 is CACGQANTGELFF. CDR3 nucleotides: TGTGCCTGCGGACAGGCGAACACCGGGGAGCTGTTTTTT.

The chain employs TRBV30 and TRBJ1-2; D is perhaps TRBD1 (5 bases). The CDR3 totals 10 residues. The V end lost 5 bases, the J end lost 7 bases, and 8 bases lay between the germline ends. CDR1 and CDR2 from the germline V gene are GTSNPN and SVGIG (reference sequence). CDR3 nucleotide sequence: TGTGCCTGGTTCGGGGGTGGCTACACCTTC. Translated, it gives CAWFGGGYTF.

The CDR3 is CASIASSVGWQFF. The CDR3 DNA sequence: TGTGCCAGCATAGCAAGCTCGGTGGGTTGGCAGTTCTTC. The chain employs TRBV2 and TRBJ2-1; D is uncertain. Germline CDR1 is SNHLY and CDR2 is FYNNEI. The CDR3 length is 13 residues. V shed 7 bases and J shed 12 bases, with 19 bases lying between them.

The V call is TRBV18, the J call TRBJ2-5, with D perhaps TRBD1 (5 bases). V was pared by 2 bases and J by 5 bases, with 15 bases between. This CDR3 spans 15 amino acids. Germline-derived CDR1 and CDR2 are KGHSH and LQKENI. The CDR3 here is CASSPGRALGETQYF. Written as DNA, the CDR3 is TGTGCCAGCTCACCAGGCAGGGCCCTTGGGGAGACCCAGTACTTC.

The chain recombines TRBV28 with TRBJ1-3; D remains ambiguous. The length of the CDR3 is 12 residues. CDR1 MDHEN and CDR2 SYDVKM come from the germline V gene. V was trimmed by 1 base and J by 5 bases, leaving 3 bases between them. The CDR3: CASSLSRNTIYF. The DNA of the CDR3 is TGTGCCAGCAGTTTATCTAGAAACACCATATATTTT. Combining the CDR3 with reference TRBV28 and TRBJ1-3 gives the whole variable domain DVKVTQSSRYLVKRTGEKVFLECVQDMDHENMFWYRQDPGLGLRLIYFSYDVKMKEKGDIPEGYSVSREKKERFSLILESASTNQTSMYLCASSLSRNTIYFGEGSWLTVV.

The CDR3 DNA sequence: TGTGCCAGCAGGTTTGAGGGCTCCGGAAACACCATATATTTT. Translation: CASRFEGSGNTIYF. V is TRBV5-5 and J is TRBJ1-3; D remains unclear. Germline CDR1 and CDR2: SGHKS and YYEKEE (reference sequence). The CDR3 loop spans 14 amino acids. V shed 5 bases and J shed 4 bases, with 13 bases lying between them.

The chain carries TRBV2 and TRBJ2-5; D is possibly TRBD1 (6 bases). The germline CDR1 and CDR2 sequences are SNHLY and FYNNEI. V lost 5 bases and J 2 bases, leaving 9 bases between the germline ends. The CDR3 runs to 13 residues. The CDR3: CASSLDRQETQYF. DNA for the CDR3: TGTGCCAGCAGTTTGGACAGACAAGAGACCCAGTACTTC. The full variable domain, in which reference TRBV2 and TRBJ2-5 provide the parts outside the CDR3, is EPEVTQTPSHQVTQMGQEVILRCVPISNHLYFYWYRQILGQKVEFLVSFYNNEISEKSEIFDDQFSVERPDGSNFTLKIRSTKLEDSAMYFCASSLDRQETQYFGPGTRLLVL.

This clone has a single count. The chain combines TRBV5-1 with TRBJ2-2, with 9 bases that match TRBD2. J gave up 7 bases and V 2 bases, and 6 bases lay outside the gene matches. Germline CDR1 and CDR2: SGHRS and YFSETQ. The CDR3 spans 15 residues. The CDR3 DNA is TGCGCCAGCAGCTTCGCGGGAGGGCTTATCGGGGAGCTGTTTTTT. Translating gives CASSFAGGLIGELFF.

CDR3 residues: CASREGSYNEQFF. The CDR3 DNA is TGTGCCAGCAGAGAGGGCTCCTACAATGAGCAGTTCTTC. The rearrangement joins TRBV6-5 to TRBJ2-1, with TRBD2 as a possible D gene (5 bases). The germline V gene has CDR1 MNHEY and CDR2 SVGAGI. The V end was cut by 6 bases, the J end by 0 bases, with 6 bases between. This CDR3 region has 13 residues.

The chain recombines TRBV5-6 with TRBJ2-7; TRBD2 matches at 14 bases. V lost 4 bases to trimming and J lost 12 bases; unmatched junction nucleotides: 9. The germline V gene has CDR1 SGHDT and CDR2 YYEEEE. The CDR3 sequence is 14 residues long. The CDR3 nucleotides read TGTGCCAGCAGCCCCGGGACTAGCGGGAGTAGAAGGTACTTC. Its translation: CASSPGTSGSRRYF.

This chain links TRBV30 with TRBJ2-3; tentatively, D is TRBD2 (6 bases). Trimming stripped 2 bases from V and 2 bases from J, with 11 bases between. Germline lookup yields CDR1 GTSNPN and CDR2 SVGIG (reference sequence). This CDR3 has 14 amino acids. The CDR3 loop is CAWSRAGLTDTQYF. CDR3 bases: TGTGCCTGGAGTAGGGCGGGACTCACAGATACGCAGTATTTT.

The chain links TRBV10-2 to TRBJ1-2; no clear D gene. Trimming removed 6 bases at V and 4 bases at J, with 12 bases between. The CDR3 runs to 13 residues. CDR1 WSHSY and CDR2 SAAADI come from the germline V gene. The CDR3 is CASRDTGSYGYTF. The CDR3 nucleotides are TGCGCCAGCAGGGATACCGGGAGCTATGGCTACACCTTC.

This clone showed up just once. The V and J genes are TRBV5-6 and TRBJ1-1, with D possibly being TRBD1 (5 bases). This CDR3 contains 15 residues. CDR1 and CDR2 (germline): SGHDT, YYEEEE. Trimming removed 2 bases from V and 1 base from J, with 12 bases in between. The CDR3 spells CASSFRSTGNTEAFF. The DNA of the CDR3 is TGTGCCAGCAGCTTTCGCAGTACAGGGAACACTGAAGCTTTCTTT. The complete variable domain, with remaining parts taken from reference TRBV5-6 and TRBJ1-1, reads DAGVTQSPTHLIKTRGQQVTLRCSPKSGHDTVSWYQQALGQGPQFIFQYYEEEERQRGNFPDRFSGHQFPNYSSELNVNALLLGDSALYLCASSFRSTGNTEAFFGQGTRLTVV.